This TCR beta chain is drawn from a study of CD8+CD57+ T cells in acquired aplastic anemia. Study summary: The average for DNA from sorted CD4+ and CD8+ cells was 3 to 3.5 ug.

This clonotype was seen just once. Its antigen remains unidentified. One base away lies a much larger clone, so this may be a sequencing read error. The CDR3 totals 13 residues. The study profiled TCR beta VDJ and CDR3 using genomic DNA as template. In TCRdb, the reads were re-called with MiXCR into one record per CDR3 protein. The data contain a few hundred thousand distinct CDR3 sequences, 65% to 80% of them singletons. Whole-study findings and limits: Patients and controls had CD8+ Simpson's diversity values that were not significantly distinct. Patients shared some 30 CD8+ CDR3 sequences with controls.

This clonotype was sampled from a human donor in good health, serving as a control. The sequenced sample consisted of sorted CD4+, CD8+, or CD8+CD57+ T cells (not recorded which) from PBMCs. The chain combines TRBV12-3 or TRBV12-4 with TRBJ1-2, with D perhaps matching TRBD1 (5 bases). CDR3 residues: CACSERGYGGYTF. Here the CDR3 DNA reads TGTGCCTGCAGCGAGCGGGGCTATGGGGGCTACACCTTC.